This record concerns one TCR beta chain sequence. CDR1 and CDR2 (germline): MGHRA, YSYEKL. This CDR3 has 19 residues. With V trimmed by 2 bases and J by 3 bases, 8 bases remained unmatched. This sample is part of a study of blood T cell repertoires in COVID-19. Study information: Samples came from the United States, Italy and Spain, spanning acute and convalescent COVID-19. T cells, B-cell-depleted T cells, or PBMCs supplied cDNA or gDNA.

Original processing methods: Amplification of reference gene primers was used by the study to estimate nucleated cell counts. The data were produced by immunoSEQ multiplex PCR, yet TCRdb's version contains in-frame clones alone and is incomplete. V and J calls and clone size are given by that table; D and trimming were obtained from the DNA. Of some 150,000 clones in the sample, about 90% were seen once. This clonotype was sampled from a man aged 55 to 70 with acute or convalescent COVID-19. V gene TRBV4-1 combines with J gene TRBJ2-3; TRBD2 matches 16 bases. Sequencing was done on a sample of peripheral blood. The CDR3 nucleotides are TGCGCCAGCAGCCAATTGGGACTAGCGGGGGGGCAGGCGACAGATACGCAGTATTTT. As protein: CASSQLGLAGGQATDTQYF.